This record looks at one TCR beta chain sequence and its context. The source of the sample is a study of blood T cell repertoires in COVID-19. At the level of the study: The analysed material was cDNA or gDNA that came from T cells, B-cell-depleted T cells, or PBMCs.

The germline V gene encodes CDR1 MNHEY and CDR2 SMNVEV (reference sequence). The ends were cut back, 6 bases at V and 8 bases at J, with 13 bases in the middle. This CDR3 spans 12 amino acids. Original handling: Reference gene primer amplification gave estimated nucleated cell counts. Here immunoSEQ multiplex PCR was the method, and the copy in TCRdb shows in-frame clones only, minus some. V and J calls and clone size are those listed in that table; D and trimming were worked out from the DNA. The data contain approximately 76,000 clones, over 70% of them singletons. V gene TRBV27 combines with J gene TRBJ1-2, with D unclear. Sequenced material: peripheral blood. This sequence was found in a man at least 80 years old with active or convalescent COVID-19. The CDR3 sequence: CASRTGNRGYTF. For the CDR3, the DNA is TGTGCCAGCAGGACGGGGAATCGAGGCTACACCTTC.